This note documents a single TCR beta chain sequence. Its antigen is undetermined. This CDR3 spans 13 amino acids. The V end lost 2 bases, the J end lost 8 bases, and 10 bases lay between the germline ends. TCRalpha and TCRbeta libraries used 5'RACE with constant-segment primers and UMIs. TCRdb called the 5' RACE reads again in MiXCR, with one record for every CDR3 protein. The profile covers some 340,000 distinct CDR3 sequences, with approximately 12% appearing a single time and about a fifth taken by the ten largest. This sample is part of a study of T-cell memory formation after mild COVID-19. Study conclusions and caveats: Pre-infection memory already had some responding clones, implying cross-reactive memory joined.

The rearrangement links TRBV12-3 or TRBV12-4 to TRBJ1-3; D is perhaps TRBD1 (6 bases). Sequencing used PBMCs or a T cell subset sorted from them (not recorded which). This receptor was identified in a man younger than 30 who had mild COVID-19 (a few samples of this study predate the infection). Cell type and time point are not known. In DNA form, the CDR3 reads TGTGCCAGCAGTTTATCAGGGGTAGACACCATATATTTT. Translated, it gives CASSLSGVDTIYF.